A single T cell receptor (beta chain) is shown here with its context. Its target is not known. This CDR3 has 14 residues. V lost 0 bases and J 3 bases, leaving 8 bases between the germline ends. Per the germline V gene, CDR1 is MGHRA and CDR2 is YSYEKL. This sample was included in a study of shared clonotypes between healthy human individuals. Profiling relied on immunoSEQ multiplex PCR, and the TCRdb table lists in-frame clones only, not all of them. The sample consists of about 690,000 clones, about 92% of them appearing once. Overall study findings and caveats: With several donors compared, 4% to 5.5% of naive CD4 clonotypes were shared.

This chain connects TRBV4-1 to TRBJ1-1, with a possible D match to TRBD1 (5 bases). The source is a man younger than 35 in good health. Some clones in this sample may be carry-over from other donors' samples. Sequenced material: memory CD8+ T cells from PBMCs. Sample subset: CD45RO+ cells pooled with CCR7-negative TemRA cells. CDR3 nucleotides: TGCGCCAGCAGCCAAGACAGGGAAGACACTGAAGCTTTCTTT. Amino acids: CASSQDREDTEAFF.